One sample yielded the 12 T cell receptor beta chains listed below, sequenced in a study of T-cell memory formation after mild COVID-19. Via MiXCR, TCRdb re-called the 5' RACE reads, giving one row per CDR3 protein. The sample consists of some 300,000 distinct CDR3 sequences, less than 25% of them appearing once. The material sequenced was PBMCs or a T cell subset sorted from them (not recorded which). These receptors were obtained from a man aged 18 to 29 who had mild COVID-19 (a few samples of this study predate the infection). Cell type and time point are not known.

This clonotype was picked up a small number of times. J is TRBJ2-7 and V is TRBV28; 7 bases match TRBD1. The CDR3 runs 14 residues. Looked up from germline, CDR1 is MDHEN and CDR2 is SYDVKM. Trimming removed 5 bases from V and 5 bases from J; junction bases left unmatched: 9. Here the CDR3 DNA reads TGTGCCAGCAGTCTGATACAGGGGCCACACGAGCAGTACGTC. This codes for CASSLIQGPHEQYV.

The chain uses TRBV20-1 and TRBJ2-1; no definite D call. Germline V gene data show CDR1 as DFQATT and CDR2 as SNEGSKA (reference sequence). This CDR3 comprises 8 residues. Trimming took 3 bases from V and 15 from J, leaving 6 bases between them. In DNA form, the CDR3 reads TGCAGTGCTAGGGGCCGGTTCTTC. It codes for CSARGRFF.

The V and J genes are TRBV12-3 or TRBV12-4 and TRBJ2-7, with TRBD2 matching 8 bases. With V trimmed by 5 bases and J by 5 bases, 11 bases remained unmatched. This CDR3 contains 15 residues. The CDR3 sequence: CASSPIPGGHDEQYF. CDR3 DNA: TGTGCCAGCAGTCCCATCCCGGGGGGGCACGACGAGCAGTACTTC.

The rearrangement uses TRBV6-2 or TRBV6-3 and TRBJ2-1; D is uncertain. This CDR3 contains 15 residues. V lost 2 bases and J 4 bases, leaving 12 bases between the germline ends. CDR1 is MNHEY and CDR2 is SVGEGT in the germline V gene. For the CDR3, the DNA is TGTGCCAGCAGTTACAGTGGTGCCGAGTACAATGAGCAGTTCTTC. Amino acid sequence: CASSYSGAEYNEQFF.

This clonotype was found a few times. The genes are TRBV28 and TRBJ2-2; 10 nucleotides align to TRBD2. Germline V gives CDR1 MDHEN, CDR2 SYDVKM. This CDR3 region has 14 residues. With 6 bases clipped from V and 15 bases from J, the junction kept 13 bases outside the gene matches. This chain's CDR3 is CASSPPASGGGMFF. CDR3 DNA: TGTGCCAGCAGCCCCCCAGCCAGCGGGGGGGGAATGTTTTTT.

V is TRBV5-5 and J is TRBJ2-3; tentative D call: TRBD2 (6 bases). The CDR3 sequence is 15 residues long. CDR1 SGHKS and CDR2 YYEKEE come from the germline V gene (reference sequence). The V end lost 6 bases, the J end lost 10 bases, and 24 bases lay between the germline ends. The CDR3 region is CASNGERSGVWSQYF. The DNA for the CDR3 is TGTGCCAGCAACGGGGAGCGGTCGGGGGTGTGGTCGCAGTATTTT.

This sequence joins TRBV10-1 and TRBJ2-3; no firm D call. The CDR3 runs to 14 residues. V was clipped by 8 bases and J by 2 bases, with 14 bases between them. CDR1 is WNHNN, CDR2 SYGVQD, per germline (reference sequence). The CDR3 reads CASSERRYTDTQYF. In DNA, the CDR3 is TGCGCCAGCTCCGAAAGACGTTACACAGATACGCAGTATTTT.

V gene TRBV7-2 combines with J gene TRBJ2-1; 9 nucleotides line up with TRBD1. Per germline, CDR1 SGHTA and CDR2 FQGNSA. The CDR3 contains 12 residues. Trimming at V came to 5 bases and at J to 7 bases, leaving 0 bases not matched to a gene. This chain's CDR3 is CASSGTGNEQFF. In DNA form, the CDR3 reads TGTGCCAGCAGCGGGACAGGGAATGAGCAGTTCTTC.

Ten or more counts support this clonotype. J is TRBJ2-2 and V is TRBV5-5; D possibly corresponds to TRBD1 (5 bases). The CDR3 length is 15 residues. Trimming removed 3 bases at V and 0 bases at J, with 9 bases between. CDR1 is SGHKS, CDR2 YYEKEE, per germline (reference sequence). DNA for the CDR3: TGTGCCAGCAGCTCCAGGGAATCGAACACCGGGGAGCTGTTTTTT. Its translation: CASSSRESNTGELFF. The entire variable domain, with the rest obtained from reference TRBV5-5 and TRBJ2-2, is as follows: DAGVTQSPTHLIKTRGQQVTLRCSPISGHKSVSWYQQVLGQGPQFIFQYYEKEERGRGNFPDRFSARQFPNYSSELNVNALLLGDSALYLCASSSRESNTGELFFGEGSRLTVL.

The chain combines TRBV5-1 with TRBJ2-5, with D perhaps matching TRBD1 (6 bases). Germline V gives CDR1 SGHRS, CDR2 YFSETQ. V gave up 3 bases and J gave up 3 bases, with 15 bases separating them. The CDR3 consists of 15 residues. CDR3 sequence (DNA): TGCGCCAGCAGCTGGATCGGACAGCCCGAAGAGACCCAGTACTTC. As protein: CASSWIGQPEETQYF.

This clonotype was observed many times. The CDR3 sequence: CASSYGGYEQYF. The CDR3 DNA follows: TGTGCCAGCAGCTATGGGGGATACGAGCAGTACTTC. The V gene is TRBV7-9, the J gene TRBJ2-7; D is possibly TRBD1 or TRBD2 (5 bases each). The V end was cut by 4 bases, the J end by 4 bases, with 8 bases between. Per the germline V gene, CDR1 is SEHNR and CDR2 is FQNEAQ (reference sequence). The length of the CDR3 is 12 residues.

This clonotype was picked up a small number of times. The V call is TRBV25-1, the J call TRBJ1-5; a weak D match, TRBD1 (6 bases). The ends were cut back, 6 bases at V and 14 bases at J, with 14 bases in the middle. This CDR3 is 11 amino acids long. CDR1 and CDR2 from the germline V gene are MGHDK and SYGVNS. The CDR3 bases are TGTGCCAGCAGCGACGGACGGACAGAGCATTTT. This translates into CASSDGRTEHF.